This T cell receptor (beta chain) was captured in a study of blood T cell repertoires in COVID-19. At the level of the study: Whether acute or convalescent, the COVID-19 samples came from the United States, Italy and Spain. PBMCs, B-cell-depleted T cells, or T cells were the source of the cDNA or gDNA that made up the material.

In the original processing: Nucleated cell number was recorded as an estimate derived from reference gene primer amplification. The method was immunoSEQ multiplex PCR; TCRdb's version includes in-frame clones alone and lacks a portion of them. The V and J calls and the clone size are those of that table, but D and trimming were determined from the DNA. The sample shows under 80,000 clones, roughly nine tenths of them seen only once. The TCR sequence derives from a man aged 50-60 years with active COVID-19. What was sequenced was peripheral blood.

The CDR3 loop reads CASSIPGGSVETQYF. DNA for the CDR3: TGTGCCAGCAGTATCCCTGGAGGGAGTGTCGAGACCCAGTACTTC. The rearrangement uses TRBV6-5 and TRBJ2-5, with D tentatively TRBD2 (6 bases). V was pared by 5 bases and J by 5 bases, with 18 bases between. This CDR3 spans 15 amino acids. CDR1 and CDR2 from the germline V gene are MNHEY and SVGAGI.